This T cell receptor (beta chain) was sequenced for a study of blood T cell repertoires in COVID-19. Study-level information: Samples of COVID-19 (acute and convalescent) were obtained from the United States, Italy and Spain. PBMCs, B-cell-depleted T cells, or T cells provided the cDNA or gDNA that made up the material.

This clone has more than one count but fewer than ten. Other DNA variants within this sample encode the same CDR3. The age range of participants was about 18 to 90 years, with residence in about 25 US areas. Cohort assignment relied on participant-reported clinical history. The CDR3 extends over 14 amino acids. Deletions cut 3 bases from V and 0 bases from J, with 8 bases between. Germline assignment: CDR1 LNHDA and CDR2 SQIVND (reference sequence). TCRdb's copy holds only in-frame clones and misses some; the assay was immunoSEQ multiplex PCR. Of about 270,000 clones listed, 65% to 90% are singletons. The sample comprised PBMCs or T cells enriched from blood (not recorded which). The sequence came from a woman between 50 and 59 years old with acute COVID-19. The chain has TRBV19 and TRBJ1-1; the D gene is possibly TRBD1 (5 bases). The CDR3 sequence: CASSIRGVNTEAFF. The CDR3 bases are TGTGCCAGTAGTATTCGGGGGGTGAACACTGAAGCTTTCTTT.